A single sample gave rise to the 20 T cell receptor beta chains below, sequenced in a study of blood T cells in healthy people across ages. A second PCR, run for 7 to 11 cycles, used a sample-barcoded 5' primer plus a J-beta primer mix. TCRdb called the 5' RACE reads again in MiXCR, with one record for every CDR3 protein. The sample has some 1.6 million distinct CDR3 sequences, roughly 32% seen once. Material: blood. All receptors derive from a young woman in good health.

This clonotype appeared a few times. The chain employs TRBV18 and TRBJ2-1; D not certain. The germline V gene has CDR1 KGHSH and CDR2 LQKENI. The CDR3 is 15 residues long. V dropped 3 bases and J dropped 1 base, with 10 bases sitting between them. The CDR3 DNA sequence: TGTGCCAGCTCACCTTTGGGTCAATCCTACAATGAGCAGTTCTTC. Its protein is CASSPLGQSYNEQFF.

This clonotype turned up a few times. The rearrangement joins TRBV9 to TRBJ2-6; weak D call: TRBD1 (6 bases). Per the germline V gene, CDR1 is SGDLS and CDR2 is YYNGEE. The CDR3 runs to 17 residues. Trimming cost V 4 bases and J 3 bases, with 17 bases left between them. This chain's CDR3 is CASSKDQTGFGANVLTF. In nucleotides, the CDR3 is TGTGCCAGCAGCAAAGACCAAACAGGGTTTGGGGCCAACGTCCTGACTTTC.

The chain uses TRBV6-5 and TRBJ2-1; TRBD2 aligns across 12 bases. Germline values: CDR1 MNHEY, CDR2 SVGAGI. J lost 6 bases, V lost 2 bases, and 8 bases had no gene match. This CDR3 is 17 amino acids long. CDR3 region: CASSYGLAGGPGNEQFF. In DNA, the CDR3 is TGTGCCAGCAGTTACGGGCTAGCGGGAGGGCCGGGCAATGAGCAGTTCTTC.

This clonotype was picked up many times. The rearrangement uses TRBV27 and TRBJ2-5; 13 positions match TRBD2. Germline CDR1 and CDR2: MNHEY and SMNVEV (reference sequence). This CDR3 region has 17 residues. V lost 6 bases and J lost 11; bases outside the gene matches: 18. CDR3 sequence: CASSSLLPTSGGYVQYF. For the CDR3, the DNA is TGTGCCAGCAGCTCCCTGCTACCGACTAGCGGGGGGTACGTGCAGTACTTC.

Comment on this clonotype: A junction boundary mismatches the germline segment, possibly from a read error. This chain links TRBV6-6 with TRBJ1-1, with 7 bases matching TRBD1. The CDR3 spans 13 residues. Germline loops: CDR1 MNHNY, CDR2 SVGAGI (reference sequence). The CDR3, as DNA: TGTGCCAGCAGTGCCTACAGGGGACCTGAAACTTTCTTT. This translates into CASSAYRGPETFF.

This clonotype was counted ten times or more. This sequence joins TRBV5-1 and TRBJ1-2; the D is unclear. Germline V gene lookup returns CDR1 SGHRS and CDR2 YFSETQ. The ends were cut back, 5 bases at V and 4 bases at J, with 12 bases in the middle. The CDR3 runs to 13 residues. This CDR3 reads CASRPGETYGYTF. CDR3 DNA: TGCGCCAGCAGACCTGGGGAGACCTATGGCTACACCTTC.

This clonotype came up a few times. Possible read error: a much larger clone is one base away. The chain joins TRBV7-2 to TRBJ2-1; D is unclear. Germline V gives CDR1 SGHTA, CDR2 FQGNSA. The CDR3 totals 15 residues. CDR3 DNA: TGTGCCAACAGCCCCCAGCTGAGCTCCTACAATGAGCAGTTCTTC. Translating gives CANSPQLSSYNEQFF. Full variable domain (outside the CDR3, taken from reference TRBV7-2 and TRBJ2-1): GAGVSQSPSNKVTEKGKDVELRCDPISGHTALYWYRQSLGQGLEFLIYFQGNSAPDKSGLPSDRFSAERTGGSVSTLTIQRTQQEDSAVYLCANSPQLSSYNEQFFGPGTRLTVL.

This clonotype showed up just a few times. The chain combines TRBV5-6 with TRBJ2-1, with D tentatively TRBD2 (5 bases). CDR1 is SGHDT, CDR2 YYEEEE, per germline. The ends were cut back, 4 bases at V and 14 bases at J, with 16 bases in the middle. This CDR3 region has 12 residues. CDR3 in DNA: TGTGCCAGCAGCCCGGGCCGGGGTTCGGAGTTCTTC. Amino acid sequence: CASSPGRGSEFF. Based on the CDR3 plus reference TRBV5-6 and TRBJ2-1, the full variable domain is DAGVTQSPTHLIKTRGQQVTLRCSPKSGHDTVSWYQQALGQGPQFIFQYYEEEERQRGNFPDRFSGHQFPNYSSELNVNALLLGDSALYLCASSPGRGSEFFGPGTRLTVL.

The chain employs TRBV2 and TRBJ2-7; 8 bases agree with TRBD2. This CDR3 region has 15 residues. The junction had 4 bases not matched to a gene; V was cut back by 3 bases and J by 0 bases. CDR1 and CDR2 (germline): SNHLY, FYNNEI. CDR3 in DNA: TGTGCCAGCAGTGAGTGGCGGGGGGTCTCCTACGAGCAGTACTTC. It translates to CASSEWRGVSYEQYF.

The chain uses TRBV2 and TRBJ2-2; a weak D match, TRBD2 (5 bases). CDR1 and CDR2 (germline): SNHLY, FYNNEI. CDR3 length: 16 residues. With 6 bases removed from V and 5 bases from J, the gap between germline ends came to 19 bases. CDR3 sequence reads: CASRARGRGGTGELFF. DNA of the CDR3: TGTGCCAGCAGGGCGCGAGGGCGTGGAGGAACCGGGGAGCTGTTTTTT. The whole variable domain, filled in from reference TRBV2 and TRBJ2-2, reads EPEVTQTPSHQVTQMGQEVILRCVPISNHLYFYWYRQILGQKVEFLVSFYNNEISEKSEIFDDQFSVERPDGSNFTLKIRSTKLEDSAMYFCASRARGRGGTGELFFGEGSRLTVL.

The rearrangement links TRBV12-3 or TRBV12-4 to TRBJ2-1, with 9 bases lining up with TRBD2. V shed 1 base and J 7 bases; nucleotides not matched to a gene: 8. The CDR3 contains 16 residues. CDR3 nucleotide sequence: TGTGCCAGCAGTTTAGTTGTGCGGGGGGGGGATAATGAGCAGTTCTTC. Amino acids: CASSLVVRGGDNEQFF.

The J gene is TRBJ1-5, the V gene TRBV5-1; 7 positions agree with TRBD1. Losses at the gene ends were 2 bases for V and 6 bases for J; bases not matched to a gene: 14. The CDR3 extends over 17 amino acids. Germline V gives CDR1 SGHRS, CDR2 YFSETQ. CDR3 sequence reads: CASSLGQAERDGQPQHF. CDR3 DNA sequence: TGCGCCAGCAGCTTAGGACAGGCGGAAAGGGATGGTCAGCCCCAGCATTTT.

The rearrangement uses TRBV12-3 or TRBV12-4 and TRBJ2-1; weak D call: TRBD2 (6 bases). The V end lost 6 bases, the J end lost 6 bases, and 18 bases lay between the germline ends. The CDR3 runs 15 residues. The CDR3 reads CASRPTSRRGNEQFF. Written as DNA, the CDR3 is TGTGCCAGCAGACCTACTAGCAGGAGGGGCAATGAGCAGTTCTTC.

This sequence joins TRBV20-1 and TRBJ2-1; tentative D call: TRBD2 (5 bases). Germline CDR1 is DFQATT and CDR2 is SNEGSKA (reference sequence). This CDR3 region has 16 residues. V was clipped by 0 bases and J by 0 bases, with 12 bases between them. CDR3 coding DNA: TGCAGTGCTAGAGATTTGACGGGAAGCTCCTACAATGAGCAGTTCTTC. It yields the protein CSARDLTGSSYNEQFF.

This clonotype was seen at least ten times. This chain connects TRBV4-1 to TRBJ1-5; D unresolved. Germline-derived CDR1 and CDR2 are MGHRA and YSYEKL. The V end lost 3 bases, the J end lost 7 bases, and 10 bases lay between the germline ends. The CDR3 covers 13 residues. The CDR3 sequence is CASSQRQSQPQHF. The CDR3 bases are TGCGCCAGCAGCCAGAGACAAAGCCAGCCCCAGCATTTT.

This clonotype was seen ten or more times. The chain joins TRBV20-1 to TRBJ2-7; D possibly corresponds to TRBD1 (6 bases). Between the trimmed V and J ends, which lost 1 base and 0 bases, there was a span of 13 bases. CDR1 and CDR2 (germline): DFQATT, SNEGSKA (reference sequence). CDR3 size: 15 residues. The DNA for the CDR3 is TGCAGTGCTAGAGGCCGACAGGATCCCTCCTACGAGCAGTACTTC. The encoded protein is CSARGRQDPSYEQYF.

This clonotype has more than one count but fewer than ten. The genes are TRBV4-1 and TRBJ1-1; no firm D call. The V end lost 1 base, the J end lost 0 bases, and 9 bases lay between the germline ends. Per the germline V gene, CDR1 is MGHRA and CDR2 is YSYEKL. There are 15 residues in the CDR3. This CDR3 reads CASSQGLRVNTEAFF. The CDR3 DNA is TGCGCCAGCAGCCAAGGACTCAGAGTGAACACTGAAGCTTTCTTT.

This clonotype was seen repeatedly, ten times or more. The DNA for the CDR3 is TGTGCCACCAGCCATTCGAGCACAGATACGCAGTATTTT. It translates to CATSHSSTDTQYF. The V gene is TRBV15, the J gene TRBJ2-3; D is uncertain. Deletions cut 5 bases from V and 0 bases from J, with 6 bases between. The CDR3 loop spans 13 amino acids. CDR1 and CDR2 from the germline V gene are LNHNV and YYDKDF (reference sequence).

In the case of this clonotype: A much bigger clone sits one base away, suggesting this may be a read error. This chain links TRBV4-1 with TRBJ1-2, with TRBD1 matching 9 bases. V dropped 0 bases and J dropped 6; count of bases not matched to a gene: 5. The CDR3 is 15 residues long. Germline assignment: CDR1 MGHRA and CDR2 YSYEKL. This CDR3 reads CASSQEGTGLHGYTF. CDR3 in DNA: TGCGCCAGCAGCCAAGAAGGGACAGGGCTCCATGGCTACACCTTC.

The sample holds a few counts of this clonotype. This chain joins TRBV5-1 and TRBJ2-5; TRBD1 is a possible D gene (6 bases). V gave up 5 bases and J gave up 5 bases, with 19 bases separating them. The germline CDR1 and CDR2 sequences are SGHRS and YFSETQ. There are 15 residues in the CDR3. The CDR3: CASSPGLTRGETQYF. CDR3 nucleotide sequence: TGCGCCAGCAGTCCCGGACTGACAAGGGGGGAGACCCAGTACTTC. Full variable domain (remainder filled in from reference TRBV5-1 and TRBJ2-5): KAGVTQTPRYLIKTRGQQVTLSCSPISGHRSVSWYQQTPGQGLQFLFEYFSETQRNKGNFPGRFSGRQFSNSRSEMNVSTLELGDSALYLCASSPGLTRGETQYFGPGTRLLVL.